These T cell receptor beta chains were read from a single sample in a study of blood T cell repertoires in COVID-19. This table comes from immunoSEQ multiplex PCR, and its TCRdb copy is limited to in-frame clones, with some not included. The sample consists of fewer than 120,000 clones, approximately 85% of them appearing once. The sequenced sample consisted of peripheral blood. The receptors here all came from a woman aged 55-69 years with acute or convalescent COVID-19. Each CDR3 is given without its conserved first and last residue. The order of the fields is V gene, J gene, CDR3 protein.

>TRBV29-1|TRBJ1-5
SVGVGPNQPQH
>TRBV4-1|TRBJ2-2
ASSQVGGGGELF
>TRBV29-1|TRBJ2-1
SGRTDNNEQF
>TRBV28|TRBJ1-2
ASSKLGQGSYGYT
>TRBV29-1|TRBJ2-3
SVDTGGTDTQY
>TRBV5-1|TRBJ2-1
ASDRSGTGVNEQF
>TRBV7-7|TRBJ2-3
ASSVGSWDTQY
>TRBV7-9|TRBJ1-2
ATRRGGEDGGYT
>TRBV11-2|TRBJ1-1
ASSLIGAYEAF
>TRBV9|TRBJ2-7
ASSVVRDSSYEQY
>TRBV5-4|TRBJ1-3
AIGTAGNTIY
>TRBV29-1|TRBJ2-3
SVAWATTDTQY
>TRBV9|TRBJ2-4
ASRPTEYEAKNIQY
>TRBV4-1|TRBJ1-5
ASSPDSDQAKFNQPQH
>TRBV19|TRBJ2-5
ASSTGSLTGVGETQY
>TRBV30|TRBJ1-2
AWSVTGAGGGYT
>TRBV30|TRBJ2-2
AWSSRGGSGELF
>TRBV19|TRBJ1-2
ASSVTGSVNYGYT
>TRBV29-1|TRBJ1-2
SVGQGAGNYGYT
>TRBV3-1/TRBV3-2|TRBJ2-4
ASSLNSGNIQY
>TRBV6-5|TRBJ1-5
ASRADRDQPQH
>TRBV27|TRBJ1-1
ASSLTDPSNTEAF
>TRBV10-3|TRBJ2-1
AISSDRPGLNEQF
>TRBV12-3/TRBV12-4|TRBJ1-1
ASIVANTEAF
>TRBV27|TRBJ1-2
ASSNAQGSGGGYT
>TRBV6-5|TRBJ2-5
ASTTPGGETQY
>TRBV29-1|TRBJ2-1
SVYTGGLEQF
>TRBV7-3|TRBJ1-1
ASSSRGGDTEAF
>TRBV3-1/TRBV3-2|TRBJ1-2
ASSLREARGYT
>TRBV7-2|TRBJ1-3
ASSEVGGAGNTIY
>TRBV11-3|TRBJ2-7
ASSLGSAGHEQY
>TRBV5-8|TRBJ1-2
ASRITGGYYGYT
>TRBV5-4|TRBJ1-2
ASTWTGFQIDGYT
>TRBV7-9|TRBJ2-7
ASRPTGRGTYEQY
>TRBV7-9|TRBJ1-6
ASGAGTGALRESPLH
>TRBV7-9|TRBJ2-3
ASSPTADTQY
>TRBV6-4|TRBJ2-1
ASSMSSGDEQF
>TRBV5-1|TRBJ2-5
ASSGVRGETQY
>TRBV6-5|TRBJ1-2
ASSSVQTMANT
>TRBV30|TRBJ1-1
AWSSQGAGGTEAF
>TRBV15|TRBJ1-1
ATRGQPNTEAF
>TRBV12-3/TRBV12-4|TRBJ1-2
ASSLTPGYGYT
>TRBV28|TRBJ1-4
ASSFAAGDNEKLF
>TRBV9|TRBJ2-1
ASSVVSSGGNEQF
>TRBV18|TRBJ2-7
ASSPGRLSYEQY
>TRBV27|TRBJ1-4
ASSLVGQRFEKLF
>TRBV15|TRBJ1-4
ATSRTSTGELF
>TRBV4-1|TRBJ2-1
ASSGGQGSHNEQF
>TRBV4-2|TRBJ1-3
ASSQERSGTGNTIY
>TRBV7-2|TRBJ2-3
ASSLGAGRSTDTQY